What follows describes a single TCR beta chain. The specificity of this receptor is unknown. No base qualities exist here, and no much larger clone lies one base off it. The data are from a study of CD8 T cells in Susac syndrome (dated by TCRdb to between 2019 and 2020). Regarding the complete study: Among the sequenced Susac syndrome patients, six had clinically active disease and 8 or 9 were in clinical remission. Susac syndrome patients were therapy-naive, on corticosteroids (some also receiving IVIg), or on IVIg alone at blood withdrawal. Repertoire sequencing was used to test whether CD8+ T cell activation and differentiation in Susac syndrome was antigen driven. Overall results and qualifications from the work: In patients with Susac syndrome, the CD4+ T cell repertoire showed no detectable clonal expansion. The TCR sequencing and HLA analysis was acknowledged to have included a relatively small number of individuals.

RNA was extracted using the RNeasy kit, and about 0.45 to 1 microgram was reverse transcribed with random hexamers. The immunoSEQ multiplex PCR assay, which covers 54 Vbeta and 13 Jbeta segments, was used to amplify TCR beta CDR3 regions. PCR amplification bias was corrected by using a synthetic template baseline for primer optimization and computational correction. Regarding the original processing steps: Reads were annotated to V, D and J genes according to IMGT and were analyzed with immunoSEQ Analyzer, with only productive sequences retained. To calculate clonality, Shannon entropy was normalized by log2 of the number of productive unique sequences and then subtracted from one. Public and private clones were assessed among the 100 most prevalent clones of each patient and control. Clones were defined as Susac-specific when absent from the healthy and MS cohorts, from fewer than 1,300 published viral clones and from other ImmuneACCESS disease sequences. TCRdb took the public reads, trimmed them with fastp at Q25, ran MiXCR for clone calling and kept in-frame beta chains. Rows are combined by CDR3 protein, so each entry shows the most common genes and DNA. TCRdb's processing, not the authors' own work, is the source of the V and J calls. The sample table shows under 300,000 distinct CDR3 sequences, and 90% to 97% are seen once. The ten largest account for approximately 0.1% of the sample.

High-throughput TCR beta sequencing profiled peripheral blood CD8+ and CD4+ T cells from healthy donors, Susac syndrome patients and multiple sclerosis patients. The Susac syndrome patients fulfilled recently defined diagnostic criteria for definite or probable disease. Bulk CD8+ and CD4+ T cells were purified by magnetic negative isolation, while CD8+ TEMRA cells were enriched using FACS. Blood was drawn into EDTA tubes, processed within 24 hours, and PBMCs were isolated by density gradient centrifugation. PBMCs intended for TCR sequencing were frozen in liquid nitrogen and were later thawed in a 37 degrees C water bath. The sorted or isolated CD4+, CD8+ and CD8+ TEMRA cells reached a purity of at least 90%. V has 5 bases trimmed and J has 2 bases trimmed; junction bases matching no gene number 17. The CDR3 sequence holds 18 residues, the cysteine and phenylalanine included. CDR3 DNA is the only sequence kept; it has 54 bases, read in frame from the first base. CDR1 is given as MGHRA and CDR2 as YSYEKL, both from the germline V gene.

The source material was CD4+ T cells from PBMCs. The TCR sequence derives from a human donor with Susac syndrome. The sequence links TRBV4-1 to TRBJ2-5, with 7 junctional bases fitting TRBD2. DNA sequence: TGCGCCAGCAGCTTCCGGGAAGCGGCGGGAGTCGGACAAGAGACCCAGTACTTC. Its product reads: CASSFREAAGVGQETQYF.